Below, 26 T cell receptor beta chains from the same sample are listed, as sequenced in a study of OX40 agonist ivuxolimab in advanced cancers. TCRdb's table, derived via immunoSEQ multiplex PCR, lists solely in-frame clones and lacks some. The sample shows 95,000 to 100,000 clones, under 85% of them seen only once. This specimen was CD4+ or CD8+ T cells sorted from blood, taken in a trial of the OX40 agonist ivuxolimab. These receptors were obtained from an adult with an advanced solid tumor such as melanoma, head and neck, liver or kidney cancer.

The count of this clone is one. Sequence at one end of the junction differs from germline and may be a read error. The chain recombines TRBV6-5 with TRBJ2-5, with 9 bases aligning to TRBD2. The CDR3 length is 15 residues. Germline CDR1 reads MNHEY; CDR2 reads SVGAGI. The CDR3, as DNA: TGTGCCAGCAGTCCTTCCGTCACCCAGCGGCGGGAGGGCGACTTC. It codes for CASSPSVTQRREGDF.

The chain combines TRBV15 with TRBJ2-3; 14 bases are a match to TRBD2. This CDR3 comprises 19 residues. CDR1 and CDR2 (germline): LNHNV, YYDKDF (reference sequence). V dropped 0 bases and J dropped 6; count of bases not matched to a gene: 11. CDR3 protein: CATSRDLSRTSGGMDTQYF. The CDR3, as DNA: TGTGCCACCAGCAGAGACCTGAGCCGGACTAGCGGGGGGATGGATACGCAGTATTTT.

The V gene is TRBV6-6, the J gene TRBJ1-5; D uncertain. Trimming took off 5 bases at V and 2 bases at J, with 13 bases between the two ends. The germline V gene has CDR1 MNHNY and CDR2 SVGAGI (reference sequence). The CDR3 sequence is 15 residues long. The CDR3 DNA reads TGTGCCAGCAGTAGCCCGAGGGAACGCAATCAGCCCCAGCATTTT. It specifies CASSSPRERNQPQHF.

The chain couples TRBV7-9 to TRBJ2-7; 9 nucleotides match TRBD1. CDR3 size: 13 residues. Germline CDR1 SEHNR, CDR2 FQNEAQ (reference sequence). V lost 4 bases to trimming and J lost 6 bases; unmatched junction nucleotides: 4. CDR3 DNA: TGTGCCAGCAGCTCCCGGGACAGGGTCGAGCAGTACTTC. It translates to CASSSRDRVEQYF.

The chain carries TRBV12-5 and TRBJ2-1; weak D call: TRBD2 (6 bases). Germline V CDR1 and CDR2: LGHNT, FRNRAP. Deletions cut 7 bases from V and 0 bases from J, with 13 bases between. The CDR3 has 15 amino acids. The CDR3 reads CASAPGESSYNEQFF. The CDR3 region has the DNA TGTGCTAGTGCCCCGGGGGAGAGCTCCTACAATGAGCAGTTCTTC. The entire variable domain, with the rest obtained from reference TRBV12-5 and TRBJ2-1, is as follows: DARVTQTPRHKVTEMGQEVTMRCQPILGHNTVFWYRQTMMQGLELLAYFRNRAPLDDSGMPKDRFSAEMPDATLATLKIQPSEPRDSAVYFCASAPGESSYNEQFFGPGTRLTVL.

The chain has TRBV10-3 and TRBJ1-5, with TRBD1 identical over 9 bases. CDR3 length: 17 amino acids. Germline CDR1 and CDR2: ENHRY and SYGVKD. Unmatched junction bases numbered 14, after V lost 2 bases and J lost 9 bases. CDR3 coding DNA: TGTGCCATCAGTGAGACAGACCGGGGACAGGGCCCCAGGCCCCAGCATTTT. It yields the protein CAISETDRGQGPRPQHF.

The rearrangement joins TRBV30 to TRBJ1-1; D gene uncertain. CDR3 length equals 15 residues. Trimming took 3 bases from V and 1 from J, leaving 15 bases between them. CDR1 GTSNPN and CDR2 SVGIG come from the germline V gene (reference sequence). CDR3 DNA sequence: TGTGCCTGGAGAGGGCCAGGTCTCCCGAACACTGAAGCTTTCTTT. As protein: CAWRGPGLPNTEAFF.

This clone appeared once. The rearrangement joins TRBV9 to TRBJ2-1; the match to TRBD2 covers 8 bases. Unmatched junction bases numbered 19, after V lost 6 bases and J lost 2 bases. Germline CDR1 reads SGDLS; CDR2 reads YYNGEE. There are 19 residues in the CDR3. For the CDR3, the DNA is TGTGCCAGCAACCCGGTAGAGAGCGGGAGATATAACCCCTACAATGAGCAGTTCTTC. It translates to CASNPVESGRYNPYNEQFF.

The chain employs TRBV18 and TRBJ2-1; D remains unclear. V was pared by 4 bases and J by 5 bases, with 18 bases between. The CDR3 has 16 amino acids. Germline lookup yields CDR1 KGHSH and CDR2 LQKENI. CDR3 sequence: CASSLLKGAPNNEQFF. CDR3 nucleotides: TGTGCCAGCTCACTGCTGAAAGGTGCTCCCAACAATGAGCAGTTCTTC. The full variable domain, in which reference TRBV18 and TRBJ2-1 provide the parts outside the CDR3, is NAGVMQNPRHLVRRRGQEARLRCSPMKGHSHVYWYRQLPEEGLKFMVYLQKENIIDESGMPKERFSAEFPKEGPSILRIQQVVRGDSAAYFCASSLLKGAPNNEQFFGPGTRLTVL.

This clone has a handful of counts. This chain joins TRBV14 and TRBJ1-1; D call uncertain. The ends were cut back, 1 base at V and 1 base at J, with 7 bases in the middle. Germline V gene data show CDR1 as SGHDN and CDR2 as FVKESK. This CDR3 contains 14 residues. The CDR3 reads CASSQGITNTEAFF. CDR3 sequence (DNA): TGTGCCAGCAGCCAAGGGATAACGAACACTGAAGCTTTCTTT.

The V and J genes are TRBV2 and TRBJ2-1; TRBD1 might be the D (5 bases). Germline values: CDR1 SNHLY, CDR2 FYNNEI. V was shortened by 3 bases and J by 4 bases, with 16 bases between the two germline ends. CDR3 length: 16 residues. The DNA for the CDR3 is TGTGCCAGCAGTGATAAAAGGGGCCCGGGTTACAATGAGCAGTTCTTC. Its protein product is CASSDKRGPGYNEQFF.

The chain employs TRBV7-9 and TRBJ1-2; TRBD1 is a possible D gene (6 bases). The germline gives CDR1 SEHNR, CDR2 FQNEAQ (reference sequence). V was clipped by 1 base and J by 4 bases, with 10 bases between them. This CDR3 comprises 14 residues. The CDR3 sequence is CASSLGRGTYGYTF. As DNA, the CDR3 is TGTGCCAGCAGCTTAGGCAGGGGCACCTATGGCTACACCTTC.

The chain links TRBV14 to TRBJ2-3; perhaps TRBD2 as D (6 bases). Trimming took off 4 bases at V and 7 bases at J, with 21 bases between the two ends. The CDR3 totals 16 residues. Germline V lookup: CDR1 SGHDN, CDR2 FVKESK. The chain's CDR3 is CASSRSRDSAWYTQYF. In DNA, the CDR3 is TGTGCCAGCAGCCGAAGTCGGGACTCCGCTTGGTATACGCAGTATTTT.

The chain has TRBV4-2 and TRBJ2-1; D not resolved. Per the germline V gene, CDR1 is LGHNA and CDR2 is YNFKEQ. The CDR3 is 14 amino acids. V lost 1 base and J 7 bases, leaving 11 bases between the germline ends. CDR3 amino acids: CASSQGLFINEQFF. CDR3 nucleotides: TGTGCCAGCAGCCAAGGACTTTTCATTAATGAGCAGTTCTTC.

The chain uses TRBV19 and TRBJ2-7; the D gene could be TRBD1 or TRBD2 (6 bases each). Between the trimmed V and J ends, which lost 3 bases and 5 bases, there was a span of 14 bases. The CDR3 has 14 amino acids. Germline CDR1 is LNHDA and CDR2 is SQIVND (reference sequence). The CDR3 DNA follows: TGTGCCAGTAGTATGTACGGGGGCTCAAACGAGCAGTACTTC. This translates into CASSMYGGSNEQYF.

The rearrangement uses TRBV7-9 and TRBJ2-7, with D unclear. V shed 4 bases and J shed 1 base, with 11 bases lying between them. The CDR3 sequence is 14 residues long. The V gene's germline CDR1 is SEHNR and CDR2 FQNEAQ (reference sequence). In nucleotides, the CDR3 is TGTGCCAGCAGCTCTGGGCCCGGGTCCTACGAGCAGTACTTC. This translates into CASSSGPGSYEQYF.

V and J are TRBV7-2 and TRBJ2-7; D is ambiguous. Germline lookup yields CDR1 SGHTA and CDR2 FQGNSA. The germline V and J ends were trimmed by 2 bases and 2 bases, with 16 bases remaining between them. The CDR3 has 16 residues. The CDR3 region has the DNA TGTGCCAGCAGCTTACGAGCGCGAGGCGCGCCCTACGAGCAGTACTTC. The encoded protein is CASSLRARGAPYEQYF.

V and J are TRBV4-3 and TRBJ1-2; D not resolved. The CDR3 has 14 amino acids. The germline CDR1 and CDR2 sequences are LGHNA and YSLEER. V lost 5 bases to trimming and J lost 4 bases, with 14 bases between them. Written as DNA, the CDR3 is TGCGCCAGCAGCAGAGAGCAGTCGAGCTATGGCTACACCTTC. Its protein product is CASSREQSSYGYTF.

The chain combines TRBV4-3 with TRBJ2-1, with 10 positions matching TRBD2. Germline lookup yields CDR1 LGHNA and CDR2 YSLEER. The V segment lost 0 bases and the J segment 7 bases; nucleotides outside the gene matches: 12. The CDR3 is made up of 18 amino acids. In DNA, the CDR3 is TGCGCCAGCAGCCAAGATACGGTAGCGGGGGGATTAGTGAATGAGCAGTTCTTC. It yields the protein CASSQDTVAGGLVNEQFF.

This chain links TRBV27 with TRBJ1-1; no definite D call. V was cut by 6 bases and J by 2 bases, with 13 bases left in between. The CDR3 is 14 residues long. Germline lookup yields CDR1 MNHEY and CDR2 SMNVEV (reference sequence). CDR3 nucleotide sequence: TGTGCCAGCAGATCTGAACATTACAACACTGAAGCTTTCTTT. It yields the protein CASRSEHYNTEAFF.

The chain joins TRBV7-8 to TRBJ2-1; D gene ambiguous. This CDR3 has 12 amino acids. The germline CDR1 and CDR2 sequences are SGHVS and FQNEAQ. Deletions cut 1 base from V and 6 bases from J, with 4 bases between. The CDR3 reads CASSLVVNEQFF. In nucleotides, the CDR3 is TGTGCCAGCAGCTTAGTGGTCAATGAGCAGTTCTTC.

V gene TRBV5-1 combines with J gene TRBJ2-2, with D tentatively TRBD1 (5 bases). The CDR3 consists of 16 residues. CDR1 is SGHRS, CDR2 YFSETQ, per germline. The V gene lost 2 bases and the J gene lost 0 bases, with 11 bases spanning the gap. CDR3 loop: CASSFTGYANTGELFF. CDR3 nucleotides: TGCGCCAGCAGCTTCACAGGCTACGCGAACACCGGGGAGCTGTTTTTT.

Written as DNA, the CDR3 is TGTGCCATCACCGGGACAGGGGGAGCCGGGGAGCTGTTTTTT. As protein: CAITGTGGAGELFF. The rearrangement links TRBV10-3 to TRBJ2-2, with 11 positions matching TRBD1. Trimming at V came to 7 bases and at J to 6 bases, leaving 4 bases not matched to a gene. CDR3 size: 14 residues. Germline V CDR1 and CDR2: ENHRY, SYGVKD.

The chain has TRBV6-1 and TRBJ1-1; 9 nucleotides align to TRBD1. CDR1 and CDR2 from the germline V gene are MNHNS and SASEGT. The CDR3 is 13 amino acids. V lost 9 bases to trimming and J lost 3 bases; unmatched junction nucleotides: 5. The CDR3: CASLDRGDTEAFF. CDR3 nucleotides: TGTGCCAGTTTGGACAGGGGCGACACTGAAGCTTTCTTT.

The chain links TRBV10-2 to TRBJ2-7, with 10 bases lining up with TRBD1. V lost 3 bases, J lost 2 bases, and 7 bases stayed unmatched. The CDR3 spans 16 residues. CDR1 is WSHSY, CDR2 SAAADI, per germline. CDR3 protein: CASSEFPGQGTYEQYF. In DNA form, the CDR3 reads TGCGCCAGCAGTGAATTCCCGGGACAGGGGACCTACGAGCAGTACTTC.

The V gene is TRBV6-1, the J gene TRBJ2-7; D uncertain. V was cut by 2 bases and J by 1 base, with 3 bases left in between. Germline CDR1 is MNHNS and CDR2 is SASEGT. The CDR3 length is 12 residues. CDR3 DNA: TGTGCCAGCAGTGAAAAATCCTACGAGCAGTACTTC. This sequence encodes CASSEKSYEQYF.